In its sample, the clone carrying this T cell receptor beta chain was seen a few times. The data are from a study of blood T cells in healthy people across ages. Alongside a J-beta primer mix, a sample-barcoded 5' primer served in a second PCR lasting roughly 7 to 11 cycles. TCRdb redid the calling of the 5' RACE reads with MiXCR, one entry per CDR3 protein. The sample has about 1.1 million distinct CDR3 sequences, about two fifths seen once; the top ten hold roughly 13%. This CDR3 has 13 residues. Trimming removed 8 bases at V and 4 bases at J, with 14 bases between. The germline CDR1 and CDR2 sequences are SEHNR and FQNEAQ (reference sequence).

Sequencing input: blood. The chain employs TRBV7-9 and TRBJ1-2; weak D call: TRBD1 (6 bases). The TCR sequence derives from a young man in good health. CDR3 in DNA: TGTGCCAGCTACAGACAGGACTTCTATGGCTACACCTTC. Its translation is CASYRQDFYGYTF.